Listed below are T cell receptor beta chains from one sample, sequenced in a study of T cells in Graves' hyperthyroidism and ophthalmopathy. TCRdb redid the calling of the multiplex PCR reads with MiXCR, one entry per CDR3 protein. There are roughly 570,000 distinct CDR3 sequences in the sample; around 46% occur only once, and roughly 8.2% lies in the top ten. The source material was peripheral blood or thyroid tissue (not recorded which). The origin of the receptors is a young woman with Graves' hyperthyroidism. CDR3s include the opening cysteine and the closing phenylalanine or tryptophan. Each record gives: clone size, D gene, J gene, V gene, CDR3 DNA, CDR3 protein. The D gene is left open where the match is weak. The size field is filled for only some rows; it gives once, few, many or a size class.

.	.	TRBJ2-6	TRBV20-1	TGCAGTGCTGGGGAACAGGAGGACCTGACTTTC	CSAGEQEDLTF
many	.	TRBJ1-5	TRBV7-9	TGTGCCAGCAGCTTACCTTATCAGCCCCAGCATTTT	CASSLPYQPQHF
.	.	TRBJ2-7	TRBV15	TGTGCCACCAGCCCAACCCCCAGGCAGTTTAATTACGAGCAGTACTTC	CATSPTPRQFNYEQYF
many	.	TRBJ2-7	TRBV24-1	TGTGCCACCAGTAAGGGCTACGAGCAGTACTTC	CATSKGYEQYF
many	TRBD2	TRBJ2-5	TRBV12-3/TRBV12-4	TGTGCCAGCACCGAAAGACTAGCGAGCGAGACCCAGTACTTC	CASTERLASETQYF
many	.	TRBJ2-5	TRBV5-6	TGTGCCAGCAGCTTTCTTCTGGGGACCCAGTACTTC	CASSFLLGTQYF
many	.	TRBJ2-5	TRBV2	TGTGCCAGCAACATTTTCAGCCAAGAGACCCAGTACTTC	CASNIFSQETQYF
.	.	TRBJ2-7	TRBV20-1	TGCAGTGTCCCTGATGGGTACAATGAGCAGTACTTC	CSVPDGYNEQYF
many	.	TRBJ2-5	TRBV29-1	TGCAGCGTTGGAGGAGAGACCCAGTACTTC	CSVGGETQYF
.	.	TRBJ1-2	TRBV19	TGTGCCAGTAGTCCCGCCGGGGCCTGGGGCGGAGGCTACACCTTC	CASSPAGAWGGGYTF
many	.	TRBJ2-7	TRBV20-1	TGCAGTGCTTCCACCGGGACCACTAAATACGAGCAGTACTTC	CSASTGTTKYEQYF
.	TRBD2	TRBJ2-3	TRBV7-3	TGTGCCAGCAGCTTAATCGGGCTAGCGGTAGGCATTGATACGCAGTATTTT	CASSLIGLAVGIDTQYF
.	TRBD2	TRBJ2-7	TRBV11-2	TGTGCCAGCAGTCCCCCGCCTAGCGGGAGTTGGATCGAGCAGTACTTC	CASSPPPSGSWIEQYF
many	.	TRBJ2-2	TRBV7-9	TGTGCCAGCAGCTTAGTGATCCTCACCGGGGAGCTGTTTTTT	CASSLVILTGELFF
.	.	TRBJ2-5	TRBV25-1	TGTGCCAGCAGTGAACCCCATGGAGGCCAAGAGACCCAGTACTTC	CASSEPHGGQETQYF
many	.	TRBJ1-5	TRBV2	TGTGCCATCCAACAGAGCCGCAATCAGCCCCAGCATTTT	CAIQQSRNQPQHF
few	.	TRBJ1-2	TRBV7-8	TGTGCCAGCAGCTTGGTGAGGGGGACCAGCTATGGCTACACCTTC	CASSLVRGTSYGYTF
.	TRBD1	TRBJ1-1	TRBV20-1	TGCAGTGCTCGGGACAGGGGAAGCACTGAAGCTTTCTTT	CSARDRGSTEAFF
.	.	TRBJ2-6	TRBV19	TGTGCCAGTAGTGCAACGGGGGCTACTGGGGCCAACGTCCTGACTTTC	CASSATGATGANVLTF
many	TRBD2	TRBJ2-7	TRBV6-5	TGTGCCAGCACTCGAACTAGCGGGGGCTACGAGCAGTACTTC	CASTRTSGGYEQYF
many	.	TRBJ1-5	TRBV7-2	TGTGCCAGCAGCTTAGAATCCGGGGATCAGCCCCAGCATTTT	CASSLESGDQPQHF
once	TRBD1	TRBJ1-4	TRBV10-3	TGTGCCATCAGTACAGGGACAGTAAATGAAAAACTGTTTTTT	CAISTGTVNEKLFF
.	TRBD2	TRBJ2-2	TRBV2	TGTGCCAGCAGTGAAGTTTACGGGAGGGCCGACACCGGGGAGCTGTTTTTT	CASSEVYGRADTGELFF
few	TRBD2	TRBJ2-5	TRBV19	TGTGCCAGTAGTATGTATGCGGGAGGCCCCTCCCAAGAGACCCAGTACTTC	CASSMYAGGPSQETQYF
many	TRBD1	TRBJ1-1	TRBV28	TGTGCCACCCGACAGGGCTACACTGAAGCTTTCTTT	CATRQGYTEAFF
.	TRBD1	TRBJ1-4	TRBV7-3	TGTGCCAGCAGCCCTCAAATGGGACAGGTCAATGAAAAACTGTTTTTT	CASSPQMGQVNEKLFF
.	TRBD1	TRBJ1-3	TRBV7-6	TGTGCCAGCAGCTTAGAGGCAGGGGGCGGAGGAAACACCATATATTTT	CASSLEAGGGGNTIYF
.	.	TRBJ1-1	TRBV29-1	TGCAGCGTTGAAGTAAGGTGGCCGAACACTGAAGCTTTCTTT	CSVEVRWPNTEAFF
.	.	TRBJ1-5	TRBV20-1	TGCAGTGCTAGAGATCGGAACAGGCTCAATCAGCCCCAGCATTTT	CSARDRNRLNQPQHF
many	.	TRBJ1-2	TRBV19	TGTGCCAGTGAGGGGATTCTTGGCTACACCTTC	CASEGILGYTF
.	.	TRBJ1-5	TRBV12-3/TRBV12-4	TGTGCCAGCAGTTCCTCATTGGGGGGCCAGCCCCAGCATTTT	CASSSSLGGQPQHF
many	.	TRBJ2-6	TRBV19	TGTGCCGTCTTTAAGGCTGGGGCCAACGTCCTGACTTTC	CAVFKAGANVLTF
many	.	TRBJ2-7	TRBV13	TGTGCCAGCAGCCCTGGGACTTCTAGCTACGAGCAGTACTTC	CASSPGTSSYEQYF
once	TRBD1	TRBJ1-6	TRBV7-9	TGTGCCAGCAGCCTGACTGGGACAGCAAATTCACCCCTCCACTTT	CASSLTGTANSPLHF
few	.	TRBJ2-5	TRBV27	TGTGCCAGCAGTTTTAAACCGGGACAAGCTGGGGAGACCCAGTACTTC	CASSFKPGQAGETQYF
.	TRBD1	TRBJ1-2	TRBV10-1	TGCGCCAGCAGCTTGGCCGGACAGGGATTGGGTACTAACTATGGCTACACCTTC	CASSLAGQGLGTNYGYTF
.	.	TRBJ2-5	TRBV7-9	TGTGCCAGCAGCTTACCGGGGGGCGAGGGGACCCAGTACTTC	CASSLPGGEGTQYF
.	TRBD2	TRBJ2-5	TRBV3-1	TGTGCCAGCAGTTACCCGGGAGGGCAAGAGACCCAGTACTTC	CASSYPGGQETQYF
.	.	TRBJ1-2	TRBV20-1	TGCAGTGCGGGAGTGGGGGCCAATGGCTACACCTTC	CSAGVGANGYTF
.	TRBD2	TRBJ2-5	TRBV4-1	TGCGCCAGCAGGTCACATGTTCGGGGAGCGGGAGGGAGGGAGACCCAGTACTTC	CASRSHVRGAGGRETQYF
.	TRBD1	TRBJ2-6	TRBV2	TGTGCCAGTAACAGGGTTGGACAGGAGAGCTCTGGGGCCAACGTCCTGACTTTC	CASNRVGQESSGANVLTF
.	TRBD2	TRBJ2-1	TRBV7-3	TGTGCCAGCAGCTCGGGACTACCCAATGAGCAGTTCTTC	CASSSGLPNEQFF
many	TRBD1	TRBJ2-7	TRBV5-1	TGCGCCAGCAGCAGGTCCCTGGGACAGGGCCTCGAGCAGTACTTC	CASSRSLGQGLEQYF
many	.	TRBJ1-3	TRBV25-1	TGTGCCAGCAGTGCCAGAAACACCATATATTTT	CASSARNTIYF
many	.	TRBJ1-1	TRBV10-1	TGCGCCAGCAGCACGGGACGGGAGAACACTGAAGCTTTCTTT	CASSTGRENTEAFF
many	.	TRBJ1-1	TRBV4-1	TGCGCCAGCAGCCAAGATATGGGAAACACTGAAGCTTTCTTT	CASSQDMGNTEAFF
.	.	TRBJ1-6	TRBV7-9	TGTGCCAGCAGCCAAGAGGGCAGGGTCTCCTATAATTCACCCCTCCACTTT	CASSQEGRVSYNSPLHF
few	.	TRBJ2-7	TRBV30	TGTGCCTGGGCCCAGGGTGTGCGGGACGAGCAGTACTTC	CAWAQGVRDEQYF
few	.	TRBJ1-4	TRBV5-1	TGCGCCAGCAGCTTTCCGCAAAACAGGGCTGCAACTAATGAAAAACTGTTTTTT	CASSFPQNRAATNEKLFF
many	.	TRBJ1-5	TRBV13	TGTGCCAGCAGCTTGGGGAAAAGCAATCAGCCCCAGCATTTT	CASSLGKSNQPQHF
.	.	TRBJ1-2	TRBV29-1	TGCAGTCACCGGGACTCCGTGGGCGGCTACACCTTC	CSHRDSVGGYTF
many	TRBD2	TRBJ2-7	TRBV7-2	TGTGCCAGCAGCTTCGGACTAGCGGGAGTCCCCTACGAGCAGTACTTC	CASSFGLAGVPYEQYF
.	.	TRBJ2-2	TRBV11-3	TGTGCCAGCAGCCAAGAGGGCTGGGGGCCGAACACCGGGGAGCTGTTTTTT	CASSQEGWGPNTGELFF